Sequencing of this TCR beta chain was carried out in a study of prognosis after radiotherapy for stage I lung cancer. As for the study in general: About 13 of the patients presented with newly diagnosed primary stage I lung tumors; roughly five had oligometastatic NSCLC following surgical resection of the primary tumor. SBRT was given in 3 to 5 fractions at a biologically effective dose of at least 100 Gy as radiotherapy. Study-wide results and caveats: The study found lower Shannon entropy after stereotactic body radiation therapy in patients who developed distant metastases.

V was shortened by 3 bases and J by 9 bases, with 11 bases between the two germline ends. There are 12 residues in the CDR3. Germline CDR1 KGHSH, CDR2 LQKENI. Without prior chemotherapy, radiotherapy or other malignancies, every patient was node-negative by CT and PET/CT. This clonotype was counted ten times or more. Its antigen is undetermined. Starting from genomic DNA, TCR beta CDR3 was amplified through two-round multiplex PCR. First-round PCR amplification was performed with primers specific to each TRBV and TRBJ gene. TCRdb itself ran the multiplex PCR reads through MiXCR, one entry per CDR3 protein. The sample lists fewer than 65,000 distinct CDR3 sequences; about a third were seen once.

This chain connects TRBV18 to TRBJ1-1; TRBD1 might be the D (5 bases). Specimen: PBMCs, collected before or after stereotactic body radiation therapy (not recorded which). The receptor was derived from a donor at least 50 years old with non-small cell lung cancer. The DNA of the CDR3 is TGTGCCAGCTCACCGGGACCAACAAAAGCTTTCTTT. Translated, it gives CASSPGPTKAFF.